The 5 T cell receptor beta chains given below trace back to one sample, sequenced in a study of response to subunit inactivated influenza vaccine. Via MiXCR, TCRdb re-called the RT-PCR reads, giving one row per CDR3 protein. The table has hundreds of thousands of distinct CDR3 sequences, about 7.6% seen once. Here the sequenced sample was PBMCs from blood, taken 23 to 25 months after vaccination. Receptor source: a man between 50 and 75 years old who received an inactivated influenza vaccine.

In this sample, this clonotype turned up a few times. The V call is TRBV7-2, the J call TRBJ1-2, with a weak D call TRBD1 (5 bases). V lost 3 bases to trimming and J lost 4 bases, with 12 bases between them. The germline CDR1 and CDR2 sequences are SGHTA and FQGNSA. This CDR3 region has 14 residues. The CDR3 coding sequence is TGTGCCAGCAGCTTCCATTCAGACAGCTATGGCTACACCTTC. It yields the protein CASSFHSDSYGYTF.

The V and J genes are TRBV28 and TRBJ2-7; D ambiguous. This CDR3 has 16 amino acids. Trimming pared 2 bases from V and 0 bases from J, leaving 14 bases between. Germline-derived CDR1 and CDR2 are MDHEN and SYDVKM. CDR3 coding DNA: TGTGCCAGCAGTTTACCAGGTTCTACGAGCTCCTACGAGCAGTACTTC. Its translation is CASSLPGSTSSYEQYF.

At least ten counts were recorded for this clonotype. The chain couples TRBV7-8 to TRBJ1-1; TRBD1 might be the D (6 bases). Germline V CDR1 and CDR2: SGHVS, FQNEAQ. V was cut by 1 base and J by 1 base, with 19 bases left in between. CDR3 length: 18 amino acids. The CDR3 region has the DNA TGTGCCAGCAGCTTAGGGGGAGGGGGATTGACTCGGAACACTGAAGCTTTCTTT. Translated, it gives CASSLGGGGLTRNTEAFF.

This clonotype was counted many times. This chain links TRBV12-3 or TRBV12-4 with TRBJ2-5, with 10 bases aligning to TRBD1. This CDR3 has 14 residues. The trim removed 3 bases at V and 5 bases at J, leaving 3 bases unmatched. CDR3 amino acids: CASSLGQGYETQYF. As DNA, the CDR3 is TGTGCCAGCAGTTTGGGACAGGGGTACGAGACCCAGTACTTC.

The chain combines TRBV5-1 with TRBJ2-2, with a weak D call TRBD1 (6 bases). V gave up 1 base and J gave up 3 bases, with 10 bases separating them. The CDR3 covers 15 residues. Germline-derived CDR1 and CDR2 are SGHRS and YFSETQ. The CDR3, as DNA: TGCGCCAGCAGCTTGACAGGGACGGACACCGGGGAGCTGTTTTTT. Translating it yields CASSLTGTDTGELFF.